This T cell receptor beta chain came from a study of CD8 T cells in ankylosing spondylitis. This clonotype was found many times. This CDR3 is 13 amino acids long. Between the trimmed V and J ends, which lost 4 bases and 6 bases, there was a span of 15 bases. Germline V gene sequence: CDR1 SQVTM, CDR2 ANQGSEA. In TCRdb, the 5' RACE reads were re-called with MiXCR into one record per CDR3 protein. The table lists approximately 90,000 distinct CDR3 sequences, about 8.3% of them singletons, with about a tenth in the top ten. The receptor's source is a male donor with ankylosing spondylitis or in good health (not recorded which). This chain joins TRBV29-1 and TRBJ1-2; the D is unclear. Sequencing used blood, either unsorted or a sorted T cell fraction (not recorded which). Here the CDR3 reads CSVVKLRTDGYTF. CDR3 bases: TGCAGCGTTGTAAAGTTGAGAACGGATGGCTACACCTTC. The full variable domain, its missing parts supplied by reference TRBV29-1 and TRBJ1-2, is SAVISQKPSRDICQRGTSLTIQCQVDSQVTMMFWYRQQPGQSLTLIATANQGSEATYESGFVIDKFPISRPNLTFSTLTVSNMSPEDSSIYLCSVVKLRTDGYTFGSGTRLTVV.